The TCR beta chain under discussion was sequenced for a study of OX40 agonist ivuxolimab in advanced cancers. Study background: Ivuxolimab, an agonist antibody against OX40 (CD134), was given to patients. Recorded diagnoses for dose-escalation patients were hepatocellular carcinoma, melanoma, renal cell or head and neck cancer. Study-wide points: At 0.1 to 3.0 mg/kg, CD4+ and CD8+ blood T cells expanded clonally by week 6.

V shed 5 bases and J 6 bases; nucleotides not matched to a gene: 7. Germline CDR1 and CDR2: MNHEY and SVGAGI. The CDR3 is made up of 15 amino acids. At baseline, cycle 4 day 1, and cycle 7 day 1, blood was sampled. Some clones are missing from TCRdb's copy, which holds only in-frame ones; the method was immunoSEQ multiplex PCR. There are about 70,000 clones in the sample; more than 85% occur only once, and under 10% lies in the top ten. With respect to this clone: Its antigen is not known.

This chain links TRBV6-5 with TRBJ2-3, with 11 bases identical to TRBD1. This specimen consisted of CD4+ or CD8+ T cells sorted from blood, obtained in a trial of the OX40 agonist ivuxolimab. This receptor was identified in an adult with an advanced solid tumor such as melanoma, head and neck, liver or kidney cancer. The CDR3 spells CASSPGQGASDTQYF. The DNA for the CDR3 is TGTGCCAGCAGTCCCGGACAGGGGGCATCTGATACGCAGTATTTT.